This record looks at one T cell receptor beta chain sequence and its context. The data originate from a study of blood T cell repertoires in COVID-19. Study information: PBMCs, B-cell-depleted T cells, or T cells provided the cDNA or gDNA that made up the material.

The data were produced by immunoSEQ multiplex PCR, yet TCRdb's version contains in-frame clones alone and is incomplete. The sample records roughly 340,000 clones, roughly 90% being singletons. Germline V gene sequence: CDR1 WNHNN, CDR2 SYGVQD (reference sequence). The CDR3 spans 18 residues. V was clipped by 6 bases and J by 4 bases; unmatched bases: 17. The TCR comes from a woman aged 25 to 45 with COVID-19, enrolled during active disease. The chain carries TRBV10-1 and TRBJ2-1, with 8 bases aligning to TRBD2. What was sequenced was peripheral blood. CDR3 region: CASSPLGRASGHYNEQFF. For the CDR3, the DNA is TGCGCCAGCAGCCCCTTGGGGAGAGCTAGCGGGCATTACAATGAGCAGTTCTTC.